Below are 3 T cell receptor beta chains sequenced from a single sample in a study of beta chain features in type 1 diabetes. Study results and caveats: Shorter TCRB CDR3s, moderately but significantly so, marked every one of the four CD4+ subsets in Type 1 diabetes patients.

TCRB transcripts that were expressed got sequenced, as all of the isolated RNA had been reverse transcribed. TCRdb's table, derived via immunoSEQ multiplex PCR, lists solely in-frame clones and lacks some. The sample holds a few hundred thousand clones, around 12% seen once. These receptors are not linked to any known antigen. Sample: naive CD4+ T cells from blood. Receptor source: a woman in her late teens or twenties with type 1 diabetes.

This clone was seen a few times. V gene TRBV5-4 combines with J gene TRBJ2-2; D may be TRBD2 (7 bases). Trimming took off 2 bases at V and 4 bases at J, with 12 bases between the two ends. Germline assignment: CDR1 SGHNT and CDR2 YYREEE (reference sequence). The CDR3 totals 15 residues. The CDR3, as DNA: TGTGCCAGCAGCTTAGGGGGAGGGGGCACCGGGGAGCTGTTTTTT. Translated, it gives CASSLGGGGTGELFF.

In this sample, this clone turned up a few times. The chain employs TRBV7-2 and TRBJ1-2, with 10 bases matching TRBD1. This CDR3 region has 15 residues. Germline values: CDR1 SGHTA, CDR2 FQGNSA. The J segment lost 2 bases and the V segment lost 5 bases, leaving 5 bases of the junction unmatched. The CDR3 protein is CASSPTGGLNYGYTF. Here the CDR3 DNA reads TGTGCCAGCAGCCCGACAGGGGGCTTAAACTATGGCTACACCTTC. The variable domain in full, completed from reference TRBV7-2 and TRBJ1-2, reads GAGVSQSPSNKVTEKGKDVELRCDPISGHTALYWYRQSLGQGLEFLIYFQGNSAPDKSGLPSDRFSAERTGGSVSTLTIQRTQQEDSAVYLCASSPTGGLNYGYTFGSGTRLTVV.

There are a few counts of this clone. The chain links TRBV5-1 to TRBJ2-2; the D gene is possibly TRBD2 (6 bases). The CDR3 spans 16 residues. The V end was cut by 0 bases, the J end by 6 bases, with 15 bases between. CDR1 and CDR2 from the germline V gene are SGHRS and YFSETQ. The CDR3 region is CASSLAPGVSAGELFF. For the CDR3, the DNA is TGCGCCAGCAGCTTGGCCCCGGGGGTCTCGGCCGGGGAGCTGTTTTTT.